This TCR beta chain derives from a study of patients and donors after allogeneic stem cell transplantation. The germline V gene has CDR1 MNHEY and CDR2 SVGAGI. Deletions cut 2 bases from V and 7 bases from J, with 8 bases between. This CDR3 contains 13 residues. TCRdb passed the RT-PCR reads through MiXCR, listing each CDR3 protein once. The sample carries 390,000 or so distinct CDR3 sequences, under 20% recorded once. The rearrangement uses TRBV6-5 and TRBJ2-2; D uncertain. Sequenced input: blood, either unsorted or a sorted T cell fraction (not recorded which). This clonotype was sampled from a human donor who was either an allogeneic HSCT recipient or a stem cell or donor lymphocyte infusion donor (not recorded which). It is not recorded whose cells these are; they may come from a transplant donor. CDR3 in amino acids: CASSYTSGGELFF. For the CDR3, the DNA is TGTGCCAGCAGTTACACCTCGGGCGGGGAGCTGTTTTTT.